These 23 T cell receptor beta chains came from one sample sequenced in a study of a mutant IDH1 vaccine in newly diagnosed glioma. Generated by immunoSEQ multiplex PCR, the TCRdb table keeps only in-frame clones and is missing some. The repertoire consists of some 60,000 clones, with around 83% occurring once and the leading ten covering 3.5% to 4%. These receptors lack a known antigen. The sample's time point: week 47, end of study. In the vaccine, a single dose held 300 ug of the mutant IDH1 20-mer peptide, along with topical imiquimod. The sample in question was PBMCs, obtained from a glioma patient whose treatment included an IDH1 peptide vaccine. The source of these receptors is a man aged 25 to 40 with glioma.

This sequence joins TRBV9 and TRBJ2-7; 8 bases are a match to TRBD2. The CDR3 contains 13 residues. Germline-derived CDR1 and CDR2 are SGDLS and YYNGEE. The junction had 6 bases not matched to a gene; V was cut back by 4 bases and J by 6 bases. CDR3 nucleotide sequence: TGTGCCAGCAGCTTTACTAGCGGCGGCGAGCAGTACTTC. It is translated as CASSFTSGGEQYF.

The sample holds one count of this clone. V and J are TRBV6-1 and TRBJ2-5, with 7 nucleotides matching TRBD1. The J call is in doubt because the DNA end fits TRBJ2-7 better. The CDR3 loop spans 13 amino acids. Germline CDR1 MNHNS, CDR2 SASEGT. This CDR3 is CASRDTGAYEQYF. CDR3 DNA sequence: TGTGCCAGCAGGGACACAGGGGCCTACGAGCAGTACTTC.

The chain carries TRBV5-1 and TRBJ1-2, with 10 bases fitting TRBD1. The CDR3 totals 15 residues. Germline V gene data show CDR1 as SGHRS and CDR2 as YFSETQ. J gave up 0 bases and V 5 bases, and 4 bases lay outside the gene matches. Here the CDR3 DNA reads TGCGCCAGCAGGACCGGGACAGGGGCTAACTATGGCTACACCTTC. Residues: CASRTGTGANYGYTF.

The rearrangement joins TRBV13 to TRBJ2-3; D is perhaps TRBD1 (6 bases). V was cut by 7 bases and J by 6 bases, with 14 bases left in between. The CDR3 has 13 residues. Germline assignment: CDR1 PRHDT and CDR2 FYEKMQ (reference sequence). The CDR3 region is CASTIDRYDTQYF. The DNA of the CDR3 is TGTGCCAGCACTATCGACAGGTACGATACGCAGTATTTT.

The chain uses TRBV11-2 and TRBJ2-2; D is perhaps TRBD2 (6 bases). Germline V gene sequence: CDR1 SGHAT, CDR2 FQNNGV. Trimming cost V 5 bases and J 6 bases, with 22 bases left between them. The CDR3 has 17 amino acids. DNA of the CDR3: TGTGCCAGCAGCCAACGGAAAAATGGAGGGTATGCCGGGGAGCTGTTTTTT. The encoded protein is CASSQRKNGGYAGELFF.

This chain connects TRBV6-1 to TRBJ1-6, with 7 bases that match TRBD1. CDR3 length: 14 residues. The V segment lost 10 bases and the J segment 6 bases; nucleotides outside the gene matches: 9. Germline CDR1 reads MNHNS; CDR2 reads SASEGT. The CDR3 protein is CAIGRQGSNSPLHF. In DNA form, the CDR3 reads TGTGCCATCGGTCGACAGGGATCTAATTCACCCCTCCACTTT.

The CDR3 coding sequence is TGTGCCAGCAGTACCCGACTAGCGGGGCTAGCCAAAAACATTCAGTACTTC. Protein sequence: CASSTRLAGLAKNIQYF. The chain links TRBV28 to TRBJ2-4, with 11 bases aligning to TRBD2. J was trimmed by 0 bases and V by 5 bases; bases with no gene match: 6. This CDR3 is 17 amino acids long. Germline V gene data show CDR1 as MDHEN and CDR2 as SYDVKM.

This clone was observed a few times. V gene TRBV5-1 combines with J gene TRBJ1-1; TRBD1 might be the D (5 bases). Germline loops: CDR1 SGHRS, CDR2 YFSETQ. The CDR3 is 14 amino acids. The V end was cut by 5 bases, the J end by 0 bases, with 11 bases between. Here the CDR3 DNA reads TGCGCCAGCAGGCGTGAGGGGATGAACACTGAAGCTTTCTTT. The encoded protein is CASRREGMNTEAFF.

This clone occurred once. This rearrangement joins TRBV10-1 to TRBJ2-5; perhaps TRBD1 as D (7 bases). This CDR3 is built from 15 residues. The germline V gene encodes CDR1 WNHNN and CDR2 SYGVQD (reference sequence). Trimming took 4 bases from V and 4 from J, leaving 16 bases between them. The CDR3 sequence is CASSGQGGSRETQYF. CDR3 coding DNA: TGCGCCAGCAGTGGACAGGGAGGTTCGAGAGAGACCCAGTACTTC.

The rearrangement links TRBV4-2 to TRBJ2-7, with TRBD2 matching 7 bases. Germline V gene sequence: CDR1 LGHNA, CDR2 YNFKEQ. V lost 1 base to trimming and J lost 6 bases; unmatched junction nucleotides: 12. This CDR3 has 16 residues. The CDR3 loop is CASSQVRSPGLPEQYF. CDR3 nucleotide sequence: TGTGCCAGCAGCCAAGTAAGATCCCCGGGACTACCCGAGCAGTACTTC.

The chain carries TRBV6-6 and TRBJ1-1, with 9 bases identical to TRBD1. Germline V CDR1 and CDR2: MNHNY, SVGAGI (reference sequence). The CDR3 runs 14 residues. J gave up 2 bases and V 7 bases, and 5 bases lay outside the gene matches. The CDR3 protein is CASTPTGGNTEAFF. The CDR3 DNA follows: TGTGCCAGCACCCCGACAGGGGGAAACACTGAAGCTTTCTTT.

This rearrangement joins TRBV27 to TRBJ1-2; 10 bases match TRBD1. The CDR3 sequence is 18 residues long. The V and J ends lost 4 bases and 0 bases, in that order; junction bases with no gene match: 11. Germline-derived CDR1 and CDR2 are MNHEY and SMNVEV (reference sequence). The CDR3 DNA follows: TGTGCCAGCAGTTCCCAATCAGGGACAGGGGTTTCTAACTATGGCTACACCTTC. Residues: CASSSQSGTGVSNYGYTF.

J is TRBJ2-1 and V is TRBV6-4; 9 nucleotides match TRBD2. Germline V lookup: CDR1 MRHNA, CDR2 SNTAGT. The CDR3 runs to 15 residues. The J segment lost 0 bases and the V segment lost 3 bases, leaving 0 bases of the junction unmatched. The CDR3 DNA reads as TGTGCCAGCAGTGAGCGGGGGGGCTCCTACAATGAGCAGTTCTTC. Its protein is CASSERGGSYNEQFF.

This sequence joins TRBV14 and TRBJ1-2; D is unresolved. V was cut by 2 bases and J by 5 bases, with 9 bases left in between. Germline V CDR1 and CDR2: SGHDN, FVKESK. The CDR3 totals 13 residues. CDR3 residues: CASSQITGYGYTF. The CDR3 DNA follows: TGTGCCAGCAGCCAAATCACGGGATATGGCTACACCTTC.

The chain carries TRBV5-1 and TRBJ2-1, with D unresolved. This CDR3 comprises 11 residues. Germline loops: CDR1 SGHRS, CDR2 YFSETQ. Trimming left V 2 bases short and J 10 bases short, with 7 bases between. The chain's CDR3 is CASSFYQEQFF. The CDR3, as DNA: TGCGCCAGCAGCTTTTACCAGGAGCAGTTCTTC.

V gene TRBV5-1 combines with J gene TRBJ2-1; 10 bases are a match to TRBD2. CDR1 and CDR2 from the germline V gene are SGHRS and YFSETQ. V dropped 4 bases and J dropped 2; count of bases not matched to a gene: 6. The CDR3 is 16 residues long. CDR3 region: CASSMSGGAAYNEQFF. CDR3 DNA: TGCGCCAGCAGCATGAGCGGGGGGGCGGCCTACAATGAGCAGTTCTTC.

This chain uses TRBV19 with TRBJ1-1; D is undetermined. Germline CDR1 is LNHDA and CDR2 is SQIVND (reference sequence). The V end lost 4 bases, the J end lost 0 bases, and 3 bases lay between the germline ends. The CDR3 consists of 12 residues. The CDR3: CASSRVNTEAFF. Here the CDR3 DNA reads TGTGCCAGTAGTAGGGTGAACACTGAAGCTTTCTTT.

The chain combines TRBV19 with TRBJ1-5; no firm D call. The CDR3 loop spans 13 amino acids. Germline loops: CDR1 LNHDA, CDR2 SQIVND (reference sequence). V dropped 5 bases and J dropped 1 base, with 6 bases sitting between them. CDR3 bases: TGTGCCAGTAGTTCCAGCAGCAATCAGCCCCAGCATTTT. It yields the protein CASSSSSNQPQHF. Full variable domain (remainder filled in from reference TRBV19 and TRBJ1-5): DGGITQSPKYLFRKEGQNVTLSCEQNLNHDAMYWYRQDPGQGLRLIYYSQIVNDFQKGDIAEGYSVSREKKESFPLTVTSAQKNPTAFYLCASSSSSNQPQHFGDGTRLSIL.

The chain couples TRBV6-1 to TRBJ1-1, with D unresolved. CDR3 length: 17 amino acids. CDR1 and CDR2 from the germline V gene are MNHNS and SASEGT. Trimming cost V 4 bases and J 1 base, with 19 bases left between them. For the CDR3, the DNA is TGTGCCAGCAGTGCGCTCGTGCCGGGGAGGGAGAACACTGAAGCTTTCTTT. Amino acid sequence: CASSALVPGRENTEAFF.

In its sample, this clone was seen a few times. The genes are TRBV19 and TRBJ1-1; D might be TRBD1 (5 bases). Trimming removed 2 bases from V and 7 bases from J, with 17 bases in between. The CDR3 has 15 amino acids. The germline V gene encodes CDR1 LNHDA and CDR2 SQIVND (reference sequence). DNA for the CDR3: TGTGCCAGTAGTATAACGGGGGTCGGGGCGGTTGAAGCTTTCTTT. It is translated as CASSITGVGAVEAFF. The complete variable domain, with remaining parts taken from reference TRBV19 and TRBJ1-1, reads DGGITQSPKYLFRKEGQNVTLSCEQNLNHDAMYWYRQDPGQGLRLIYYSQIVNDFQKGDIAEGYSVSREKKESFPLTVTSAQKNPTAFYLCASSITGVGAVEAFFGQGTRLTVV.

The chain has TRBV5-1 and TRBJ2-2; the match to TRBD2 covers 11 bases. CDR3 length: 19 amino acids. V was pared by 4 bases and J by 1 base, with 12 bases of the junction left unmatched. Germline loops: CDR1 SGHRS, CDR2 YFSETQ. CDR3 nucleotides: TGCGCCAGCAGCGAAAGAGGACTAGCGGGTTCCCGGAACACCGGGGAGCTGTTTTTT. Protein sequence: CASSERGLAGSRNTGELFF.

CDR3 loop: CASSPPGTGDEKLFF. The CDR3 coding sequence is TGTGCCAGCTCACCTCCCGGGACAGGGGATGAAAAACTGTTTTTT. V usage is TRBV18 and J usage is TRBJ1-4; 10 bases line up with TRBD1. The CDR3 length is 15 residues. Germline V CDR1 and CDR2: KGHSH, LQKENI. Losses at the gene ends were 3 bases for V and 6 bases for J; bases not matched to a gene: 4.

As DNA, the CDR3 is TGTGCCAGCTCACCGGAGGGCGGGGGACCCAAAAACATTCAGTACTTC. It yields the protein CASSPEGGGPKNIQYF. V is TRBV18 and J is TRBJ2-4, with 7 bases that match TRBD2. The V and J ends lost 3 bases and 2 bases, in that order; junction bases with no gene match: 7. This CDR3 region has 16 residues. Looked up from germline, CDR1 is KGHSH and CDR2 is LQKENI.